The clone carrying this T cell receptor beta chain was detected a few times. From the RACE reads, TCRdb called clonotypes with MiXCR, one entry per CDR3 protein. The sample holds roughly 160,000 distinct CDR3 sequences, around 15% seen once. The data originate from a study of human T cells and chemical hapten exposure. Time point here: patch test 1, 2 weeks after DPC sensitization. Treatment reported: therapeutic diphenylcyclopropenone sensitization with weekly scalp DPC. The ends were cut back, 0 bases at V and 6 bases at J, with 11 bases in the middle. In germline, CDR1 is GTSNPN, CDR2 SVGIG (reference sequence). The CDR3 is made up of 13 amino acids.

This chain connects TRBV30 to TRBJ1-2, with a weak D call TRBD1 (5 bases). The sample in question was whole blood, obtained in connection with sensitization to the hapten diphenylcyclopropenone (DPC). The receptor was derived from a woman aged 30 to 39 with alopecia areata. Some clones in this sample may be carry-over from other donors' samples. The CDR3 coding sequence is TGTGCCTGGAGTGTAATAGGGGTGGATGGCTACACCTTC. Protein product: CAWSVIGVDGYTF.